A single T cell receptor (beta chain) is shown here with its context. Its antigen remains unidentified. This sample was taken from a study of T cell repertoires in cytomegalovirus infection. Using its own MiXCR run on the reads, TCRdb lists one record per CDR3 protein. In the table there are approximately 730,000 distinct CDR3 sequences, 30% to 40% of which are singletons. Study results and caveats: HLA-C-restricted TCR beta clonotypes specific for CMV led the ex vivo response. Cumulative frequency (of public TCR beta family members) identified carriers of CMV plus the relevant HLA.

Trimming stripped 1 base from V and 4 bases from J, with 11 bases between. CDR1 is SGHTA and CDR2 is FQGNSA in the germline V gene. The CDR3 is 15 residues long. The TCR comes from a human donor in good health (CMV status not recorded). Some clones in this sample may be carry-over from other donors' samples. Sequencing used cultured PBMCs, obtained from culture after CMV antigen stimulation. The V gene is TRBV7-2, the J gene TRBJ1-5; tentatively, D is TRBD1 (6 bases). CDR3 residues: CASSLDAGVNQPQHF. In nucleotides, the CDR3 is TGTGCCAGCAGCTTAGATGCAGGGGTAAATCAGCCCCAGCATTTT.